Listed below are T cell receptor beta chains from one sample, sequenced in a study of OX40 agonist ivuxolimab in advanced cancers. This table comes from immunoSEQ multiplex PCR, and its TCRdb copy is limited to in-frame clones, with some not included. Altogether tens of thousands of clones are present, approximately 81% being singletons, with the ten largest covering about 5.8%. Sequenced material: CD4+ or CD8+ T cells sorted from blood, taken in a trial of the OX40 agonist ivuxolimab. All receptors come from an adult with an advanced solid tumor such as melanoma, head and neck, liver or kidney cancer. CDR3s include the opening cysteine and the closing phenylalanine or tryptophan. Each record gives: clone size, J gene, D gene, V gene, CDR3 DNA, CDR3 protein. The D gene is left open where the match is weak. Clone size is given for some rows only: seen once, a few or many times, or a class if the clone is expanded.

-	TRBJ1-6	-	TRBV19	TGTGCCAGTCTAGGACGGGGCCTCCACTTT	CASLGRGLHF
-	TRBJ2-1	TRBD2	TRBV11-2	TGTGCCAGCAGCCCAAATATAGGACTAGAATTGGCCAATGAGCAGTTCTTC	CASSPNIGLELANEQFF
-	TRBJ2-1	TRBD2	TRBV9	TGTGCCAGCAGCGTTGGGTCTAGCGGTTATGAGCAGTTCTTC	CASSVGSSGYEQFF
-	TRBJ2-5	TRBD2	TRBV2	TGTGCCAGCAGTGAGAGGAGCGGGAGCCGCGGACAAGAGACCCAGTACTTC	CASSERSGSRGQETQYF
-	TRBJ2-1	TRBD2	TRBV29-1	TGCAGCGCTACGACTAGCGACTCCTACAATGAGCAGTTCTTC	CSATTSDSYNEQFF
-	TRBJ1-4	-	TRBV9	TGTGCCAGCAGCGTAGAGGGGTCCGGTAATGAAAAACTGTTTTTT	CASSVEGSGNEKLFF
-	TRBJ2-6	-	TRBV7-6	TGTGCCAGCAGCCCGAGGACAGCTGGGGCCAACGTCCTGACTTTC	CASSPRTAGANVLTF
-	TRBJ1-1	-	TRBV27	TGTGCCAGCAGGGCCCCCAGTAGAAACACTGAAGCTTTCTTT	CASRAPSRNTEAFF
-	TRBJ2-7	-	TRBV28	TGTGCCAGCAGGAAACTAGCTTTTAGCTCCTACGAGCAGTACTTC	CASRKLAFSSYEQYF
-	TRBJ2-5	TRBD2	TRBV28	TGTGCCGCAATGGGAGGGGAAGAGACCCAGTACTTC	CAAMGGEETQYF
-	TRBJ2-2	TRBD2	TRBV30	TGTGCCTGGAGTTCCGGGACTAGCGGGGTTAACACCGGGGAGCTGTTTTTT	CAWSSGTSGVNTGELFF
once	TRBJ2-7	TRBD1	TRBV28	TGTGCCAGCAGACCGCGCAGTGGGGACAGGGGTTTTTACGAGCAGTACTTC	CASRPRSGDRGFYEQYF
-	TRBJ1-5	-	TRBV19	TGTGCCAGTAGTCCCCTGGTTTCTAATCAGCCCCAGCATTTT	CASSPLVSNQPQHF
-	TRBJ2-3	TRBD2	TRBV7-2	TGTGCCAGCAGCTTAGTAGGACTAGCGGGAGAGGCAGATACGCAGTATTTT	CASSLVGLAGEADTQYF
-	TRBJ2-7	-	TRBV27	TGTGCCAGCACCTCGACAGGTGGGCCCTACGAGCAGTACTTC	CASTSTGGPYEQYF
-	TRBJ1-1	-	TRBV18	TGTGCCAGCTCCCCGGGGAACACTGAAGCTTTCTTT	CASSPGNTEAFF
-	TRBJ1-1	-	TRBV30	TGTGCCTGGACTCATGGGACTGAAGCTTTCTTT	CAWTHGTEAFF
-	TRBJ1-2	-	TRBV28	TGTGCCAGCAGCCCCCGCGGGGGGCTTGGCTACACCTTC	CASSPRGGLGYTF
few	TRBJ2-2	-	TRBV9	TGTGCCAGCAGCTTTAGCGGAGCGAACACCGGGGAGCTGTTTTTT	CASSFSGANTGELFF
once	TRBJ2-1	-	TRBV6-6	TGTGCCAGCAGTACGACAGGGCCTTTGACTAGCAATCAGCAGTTCTTC	CASSTTGPLTSNQQFF
-	TRBJ1-5	-	TRBV28	TGTGCCAGCAGTTTAATCGAGTACAATCAGCCCCAGCATTTT	CASSLIEYNQPQHF
few	TRBJ2-2	TRBD2	TRBV5-6	TGTGCCAGCAGCTTGGAACTAGCGGGTAACACCGGGGAGCTGTTTTTT	CASSLELAGNTGELFF
once	TRBJ1-5	-	TRBV2	TGTGCCAGCAGTGAATACGGAGAGCGCCAGCATTTT	CASSEYGERQHF
-	TRBJ1-5	-	TRBV27	TGTGCCAGCAGTTTAGGACACGGAGGAAATCAGCCCCAGCATTTT	CASSLGHGGNQPQHF
-	TRBJ1-1	TRBD1	TRBV30	TGTGCCTGGAGTTTACAGGGGGAAACTGAAGCTTTCTTT	CAWSLQGETEAFF
-	TRBJ2-2	TRBD1	TRBV19	TGTGCCAGTAGTCTCGGGGGGACAGGGGTTAACGCCGGGGAGCTGTTTTTT	CASSLGGTGVNAGELFF
-	TRBJ1-1	-	TRBV7-8	TGTGCCAGCACTCCTGAGGGGAAGAACACTGAAGCTTTCTTT	CASTPEGKNTEAFF
-	TRBJ1-1	-	TRBV14	TGTGCCAGCAGCCAGACAGAGATGAACACTGAAGCTTTCTTT	CASSQTEMNTEAFF
once	TRBJ2-1	-	TRBV2	TGTGCCAGCAGTGAAAGGGCCGGGACCGCATACAATGAGCAGTTCTTC	CASSERAGTAYNEQFF